This TCR beta chain stems from a study of blood T cell repertoires in COVID-19. Study details: The origin of the acute and convalescent COVID-19 samples was the United States, Italy and Spain. The analysed material was cDNA or gDNA that came from T cells, B-cell-depleted T cells, or PBMCs.

CDR1 and CDR2 (germline): LGHNA, YSLEER. V shed 3 bases, J shed 3 bases, and the junction held 2 bases outside the gene matches. The CDR3 contains 16 residues. In the original workflow: The authors estimated nucleated cell counts from reference gene primer amplification. Sequencing used immunoSEQ multiplex PCR; TCRdb keeps in-frame clones, though not all of them. That table gives V, J and clone size, and the DNA gave D and trimming. The sample gives more than 75,000 clones, around 85% of which show up once; about 14% is in the top ten. The rearrangement joins TRBV4-3 to TRBJ2-2; 12 bases agree with TRBD2. This sequence was found in a woman in her 70s with acute or convalescent COVID-19. The sequencing input was peripheral blood. The CDR3 DNA follows: TGCGCCAGCAGCCAGGGACTAGCGGGCTACACCGGGGAGCTGTTTTTT. Protein: CASSQGLAGYTGELFF.